This TCR beta chain was captured by sequencing in a study of CD8+ T cells in alopecia areata. Treatment denoted: oral pan-JAK inhibitor, 5-10 mg twice daily. PBMCs provided sorted CD4+ and CD8+ T cells. The table lists this clone with a few counts. Antigen specificity is unknown. As the sequencing template, cDNA was produced by extracting RNA and reverse transcribing it. Sequenced by immunoSEQ multiplex PCR; TCRdb stores in-frame clones only, minus some. This sample has about 120,000 clones, with 50% to 75% found just once. Study results and caveats: Sequencing of scalp tissue also captures the resident alphabeta T cells of normal skin.

The receptor was derived from a human donor with alopecia areata. This sample comprised CD8+ T cells sorted from blood, obtained at week 4, from a patient treated with tofacitinib.

The DNA of the CDR3 is TGTGCCAGCAGTTTAACAGGGTTACTAGAGGACGAGCAGTACTTC. Its translation: CASSLTGLLEDEQYF. V usage is TRBV27 and J usage is TRBJ2-7; tentatively, D is TRBD1 (6 bases). Trimming cost V 2 bases and J 5 bases, with 16 bases left between them. The CDR3 covers 15 residues. Germline V gene lookup returns CDR1 MNHEY and CDR2 SMNVEV (reference sequence).